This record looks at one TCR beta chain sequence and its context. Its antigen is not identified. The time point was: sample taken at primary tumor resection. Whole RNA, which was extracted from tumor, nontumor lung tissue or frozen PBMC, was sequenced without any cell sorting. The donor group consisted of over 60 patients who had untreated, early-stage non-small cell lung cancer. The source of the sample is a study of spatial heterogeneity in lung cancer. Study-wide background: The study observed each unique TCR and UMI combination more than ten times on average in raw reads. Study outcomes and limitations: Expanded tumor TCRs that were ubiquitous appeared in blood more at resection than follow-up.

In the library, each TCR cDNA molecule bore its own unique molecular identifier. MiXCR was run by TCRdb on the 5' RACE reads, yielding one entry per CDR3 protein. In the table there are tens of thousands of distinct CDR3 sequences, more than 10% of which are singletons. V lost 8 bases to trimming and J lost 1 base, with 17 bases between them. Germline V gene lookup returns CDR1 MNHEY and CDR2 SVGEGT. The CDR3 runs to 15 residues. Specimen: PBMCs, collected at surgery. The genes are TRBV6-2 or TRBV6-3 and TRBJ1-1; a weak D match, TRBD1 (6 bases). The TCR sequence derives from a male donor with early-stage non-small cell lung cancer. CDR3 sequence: CASRTQQGWNTEAFF. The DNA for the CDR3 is TGTGCCAGCCGTACTCAACAGGGATGGAACACTGAAGCTTTCTTT.